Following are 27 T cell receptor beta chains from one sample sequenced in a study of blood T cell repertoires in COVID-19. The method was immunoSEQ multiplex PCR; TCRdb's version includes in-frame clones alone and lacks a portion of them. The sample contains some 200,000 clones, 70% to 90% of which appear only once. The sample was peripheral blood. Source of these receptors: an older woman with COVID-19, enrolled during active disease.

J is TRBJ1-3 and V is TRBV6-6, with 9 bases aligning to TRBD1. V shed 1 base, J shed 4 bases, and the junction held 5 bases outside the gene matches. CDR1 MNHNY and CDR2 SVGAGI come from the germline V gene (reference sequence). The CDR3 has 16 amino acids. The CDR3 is CASSYLPGQGGNTIYF. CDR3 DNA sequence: TGTGCCAGCAGTTACTTACCGGGACAGGGAGGAAACACCATATATTTT.

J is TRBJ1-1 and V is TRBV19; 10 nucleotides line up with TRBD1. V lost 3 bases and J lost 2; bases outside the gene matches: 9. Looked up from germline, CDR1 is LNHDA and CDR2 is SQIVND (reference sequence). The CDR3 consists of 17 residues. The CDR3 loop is CASSIHGTGATNTEAFF. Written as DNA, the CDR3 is TGTGCCAGTAGTATTCATGGGACAGGGGCGACCAACACTGAAGCTTTCTTT.

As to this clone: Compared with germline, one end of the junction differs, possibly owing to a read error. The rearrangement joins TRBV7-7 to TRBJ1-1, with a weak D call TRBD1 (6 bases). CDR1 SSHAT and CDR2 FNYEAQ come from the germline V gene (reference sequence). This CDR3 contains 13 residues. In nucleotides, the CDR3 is TGTGCTAGCAGCTTAGACCCAGGGGCTGAAGCTTTCTTT. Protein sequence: CASSLDPGAEAFF.

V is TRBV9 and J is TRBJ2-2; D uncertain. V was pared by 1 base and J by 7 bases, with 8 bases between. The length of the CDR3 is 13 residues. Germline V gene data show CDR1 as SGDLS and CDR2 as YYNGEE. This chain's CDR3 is CASSVRYSGELFF. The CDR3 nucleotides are TGTGCCAGCAGCGTAAGGTACAGCGGGGAGCTGTTTTTT.

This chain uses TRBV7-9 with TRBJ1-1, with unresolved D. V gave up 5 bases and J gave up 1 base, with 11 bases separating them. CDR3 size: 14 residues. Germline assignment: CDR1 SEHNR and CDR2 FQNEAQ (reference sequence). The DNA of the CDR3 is TGTGCCAGCAGCCCGGTGTCAGGGAACACTGAAGCTTTCTTT. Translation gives CASSPVSGNTEAFF.

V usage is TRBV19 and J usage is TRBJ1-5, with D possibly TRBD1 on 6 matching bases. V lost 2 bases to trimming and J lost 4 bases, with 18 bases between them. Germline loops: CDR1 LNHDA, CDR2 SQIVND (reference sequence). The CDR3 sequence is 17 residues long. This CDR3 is CASSISGGKLGNQPQHF. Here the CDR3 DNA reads TGTGCCAGTAGTATATCTGGGGGCAAATTGGGAAATCAGCCCCAGCATTTT. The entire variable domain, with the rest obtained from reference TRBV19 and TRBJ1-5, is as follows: DGGITQSPKYLFRKEGQNVTLSCEQNLNHDAMYWYRQDPGQGLRLIYYSQIVNDFQKGDIAEGYSVSREKKESFPLTVTSAQKNPTAFYLCASSISGGKLGNQPQHFGDGTRLSIL.

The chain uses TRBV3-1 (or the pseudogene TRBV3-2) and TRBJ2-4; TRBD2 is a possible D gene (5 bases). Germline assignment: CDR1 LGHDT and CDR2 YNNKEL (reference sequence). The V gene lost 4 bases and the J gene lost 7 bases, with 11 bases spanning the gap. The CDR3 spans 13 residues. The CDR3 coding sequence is TGTGCCAGCAGCCCCCGGACTGGGAACATTCAGTACTTC. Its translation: CASSPRTGNIQYF.

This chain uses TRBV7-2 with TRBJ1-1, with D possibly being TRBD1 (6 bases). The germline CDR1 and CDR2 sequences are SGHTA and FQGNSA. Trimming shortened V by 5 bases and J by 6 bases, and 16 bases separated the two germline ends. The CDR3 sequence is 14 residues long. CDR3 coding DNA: TGTGCCAGCAGCGCCATAACAGGGATCGCTGAAGCTTTCTTT. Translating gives CASSAITGIAEAFF.

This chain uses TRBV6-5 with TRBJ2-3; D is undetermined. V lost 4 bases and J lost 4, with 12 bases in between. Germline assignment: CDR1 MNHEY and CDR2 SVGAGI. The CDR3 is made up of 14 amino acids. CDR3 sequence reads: CASSSTTTADTQYF. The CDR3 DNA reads TGTGCCAGCAGTTCGACCACTACTGCAGATACGCAGTATTTT.

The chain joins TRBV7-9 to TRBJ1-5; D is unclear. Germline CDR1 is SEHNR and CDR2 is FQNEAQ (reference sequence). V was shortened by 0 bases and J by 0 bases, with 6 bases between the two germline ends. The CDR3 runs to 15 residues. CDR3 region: CASSLATGSNQPQHF. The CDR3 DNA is TGTGCCAGCAGCTTAGCAACGGGTAGCAATCAGCCCCAGCATTTT.

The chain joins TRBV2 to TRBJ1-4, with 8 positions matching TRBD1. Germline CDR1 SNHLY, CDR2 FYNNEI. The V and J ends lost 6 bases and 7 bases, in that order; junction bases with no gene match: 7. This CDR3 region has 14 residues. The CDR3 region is CASSPGQGSEKLFF. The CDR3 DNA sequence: TGTGCCAGCAGCCCAGGACAGGGTAGTGAAAAACTGTTTTTT.

The CDR3 loop reads CASSAPETGDGYTF. CDR3 coding DNA: TGTGCCAGCAGTGCCCCCGAGACAGGGGATGGCTACACCTTC. This chain connects TRBV27 to TRBJ1-2; 8 bases align to TRBD1. Germline loops: CDR1 MNHEY, CDR2 SMNVEV (reference sequence). The CDR3 length is 14 residues. Germline trimming cut 5 bases from V and 6 bases from J; bases unmatched to any gene: 8.

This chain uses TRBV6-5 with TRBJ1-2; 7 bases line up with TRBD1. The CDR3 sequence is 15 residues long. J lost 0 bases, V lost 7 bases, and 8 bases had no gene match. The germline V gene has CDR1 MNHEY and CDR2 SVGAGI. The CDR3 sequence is CASTPGTAPNYGYTF. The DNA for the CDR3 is TGTGCCAGCACTCCCGGGACAGCGCCTAACTATGGCTACACCTTC.

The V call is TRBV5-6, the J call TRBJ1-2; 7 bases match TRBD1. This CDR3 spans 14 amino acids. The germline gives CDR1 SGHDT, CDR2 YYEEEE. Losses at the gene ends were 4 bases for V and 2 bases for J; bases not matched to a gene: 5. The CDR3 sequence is CASSPLGGNYGYTF. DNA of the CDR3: TGTGCCAGCAGCCCCTTAGGGGGCAACTATGGCTACACCTTC.

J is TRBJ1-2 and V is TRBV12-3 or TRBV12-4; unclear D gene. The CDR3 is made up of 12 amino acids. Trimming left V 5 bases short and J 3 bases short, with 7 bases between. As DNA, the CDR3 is TGTGCCAGCAGTGCACAGTACTATGGCTACACCTTC. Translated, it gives CASSAQYYGYTF.

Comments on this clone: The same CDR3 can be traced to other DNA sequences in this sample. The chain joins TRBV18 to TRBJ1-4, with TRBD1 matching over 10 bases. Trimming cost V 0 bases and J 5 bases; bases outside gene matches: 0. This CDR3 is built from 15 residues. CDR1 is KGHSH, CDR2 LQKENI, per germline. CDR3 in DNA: TGTGCCAGCTCACCACCGGGACAGGGGAATGAAAAACTGTTTTTT. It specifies CASSPPGQGNEKLFF.

The CDR3 protein is CASSTFRGQGRADTQYF. The CDR3 DNA is TGTGCCAGTAGTACCTTCCGTGGACAGGGACGGGCAGATACGCAGTATTTT. The V call is TRBV19, the J call TRBJ2-3; TRBD1 matches 8 bases. CDR3 length: 17 residues. The germline V gene has CDR1 LNHDA and CDR2 SQIVND (reference sequence). V lost 4 bases and J lost 4; bases outside the gene matches: 13.

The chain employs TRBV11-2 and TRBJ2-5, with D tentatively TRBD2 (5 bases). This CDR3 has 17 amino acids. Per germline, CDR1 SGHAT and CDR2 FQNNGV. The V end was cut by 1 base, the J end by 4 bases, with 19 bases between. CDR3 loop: CASSLVLAMVGVETQYF. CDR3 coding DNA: TGTGCCAGCAGCTTAGTGCTGGCCATGGTCGGGGTAGAGACCCAGTACTTC.

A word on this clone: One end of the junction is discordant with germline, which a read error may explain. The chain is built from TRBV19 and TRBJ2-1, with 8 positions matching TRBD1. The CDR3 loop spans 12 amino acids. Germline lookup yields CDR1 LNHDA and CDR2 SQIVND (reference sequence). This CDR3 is CASSYRTGPGIF. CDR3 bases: TGTGCCAGTAGTTACCGGACAGGGCCCGGAATCTTC. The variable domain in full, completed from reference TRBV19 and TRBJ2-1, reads DGGITQSPKYLFRKEGQNVTLSCEQNLNHDAMYWYRQDPGQGLRLIYYSQIVNDFQKGDIAEGYSVSREKKESFPLTVTSAQKNPTAFYLCASSYRTGPGIFGPGTRLTVL.

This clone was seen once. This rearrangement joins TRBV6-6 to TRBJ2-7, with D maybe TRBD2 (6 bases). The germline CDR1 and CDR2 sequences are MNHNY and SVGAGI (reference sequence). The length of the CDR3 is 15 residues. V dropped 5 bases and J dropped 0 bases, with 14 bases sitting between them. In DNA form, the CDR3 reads TGTGCCAGCAGTCGTCCCCGGGACTCCTCCTACGAGCAGTACTTC. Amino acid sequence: CASSRPRDSSYEQYF.

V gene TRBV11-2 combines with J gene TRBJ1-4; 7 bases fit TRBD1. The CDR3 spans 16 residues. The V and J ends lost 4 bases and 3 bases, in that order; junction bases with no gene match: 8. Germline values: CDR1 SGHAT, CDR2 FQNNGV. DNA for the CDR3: TGTGCCAGCAGCTCCAGGGACAGTTCGGCTAATGAAAAACTGTTTTTT. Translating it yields CASSSRDSSANEKLFF.

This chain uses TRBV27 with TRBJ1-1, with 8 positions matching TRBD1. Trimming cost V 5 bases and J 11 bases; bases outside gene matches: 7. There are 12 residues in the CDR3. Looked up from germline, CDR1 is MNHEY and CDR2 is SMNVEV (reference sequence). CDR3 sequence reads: CASSPDRGRAFF. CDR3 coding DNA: TGTGCCAGCAGTCCCGACAGGGGACGGGCTTTCTTT.

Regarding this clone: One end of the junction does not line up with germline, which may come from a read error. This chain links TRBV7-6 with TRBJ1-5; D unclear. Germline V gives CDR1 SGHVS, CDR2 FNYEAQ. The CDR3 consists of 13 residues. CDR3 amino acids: CASSLAEYQPQHF. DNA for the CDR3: TGTGCCAGCAGCCTAGCTGAGTATCAGCCCCAGCATTTT.

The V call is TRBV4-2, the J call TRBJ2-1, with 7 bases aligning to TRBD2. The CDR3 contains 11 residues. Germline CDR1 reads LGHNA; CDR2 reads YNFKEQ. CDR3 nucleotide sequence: TGTGGAGCGGGATCATACAATGAGCAGTTCTTC. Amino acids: CGAGSYNEQFF.

CDR3 sequence (DNA): TGTGCCAGCAGCTCCAGGACTAGCGGGGGGGCCGAGACCCAGTACTTC. This codes for CASSSRTSGGAETQYF. The rearrangement uses TRBV11-3 and TRBJ2-5, with 15 bases fitting TRBD2. Germline values: CDR1 SGHNT, CDR2 YENEEA. The trim removed 4 bases at V and 5 bases at J, leaving 5 bases unmatched. The length of the CDR3 is 16 residues.

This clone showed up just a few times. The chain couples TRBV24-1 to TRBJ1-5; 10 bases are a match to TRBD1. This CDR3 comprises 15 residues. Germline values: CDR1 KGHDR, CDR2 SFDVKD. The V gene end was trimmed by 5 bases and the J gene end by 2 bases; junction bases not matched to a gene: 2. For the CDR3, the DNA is TGTGCCACCAGTGGGGACAGGGGAGGCAATCAGCCCCAGCATTTT. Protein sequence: CATSGDRGGNQPQHF.

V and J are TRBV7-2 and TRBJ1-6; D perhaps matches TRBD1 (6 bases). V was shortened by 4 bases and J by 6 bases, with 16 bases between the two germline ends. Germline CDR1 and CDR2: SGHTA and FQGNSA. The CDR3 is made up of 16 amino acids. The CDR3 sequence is CASSSPTGSPNSPLHF. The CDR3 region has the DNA TGTGCCAGCAGCTCCCCTACAGGGAGTCCTAATTCACCCCTCCACTTT.